Presented here are 18 T cell receptor beta chains from one specimen sequenced in a study of cytomegalovirus exposure and HLA in healthy donors. PCR used 60 Vbeta primers and 13 Jbeta primers. Libraries were prepared by immunoSEQ multiplex PCR; TCRdb keeps only in-frame clonotypes and omits some of them. The repertoire consists of around 29,000 clones, with 62% occurring once and the leading ten covering around 40%. Sequences were obtained from PBMCs. Receptors originate from a male donor in good health and CMV-seropositive.

The gene calls are TRBV4-2 and TRBJ2-3; D unresolved. There are 15 residues in the CDR3. The V end was cut by 0 bases, the J end by 2 bases, with 9 bases between. Germline V lookup: CDR1 LGHNA, CDR2 YNFKEQ. The CDR3, as DNA: TGTGCCAGCAGCCAAGACTATAATCCCACAGATACGCAGTATTTT. Protein: CASSQDYNPTDTQYF.

The CDR3 loop reads CASSLGQGYNSPLHF. The CDR3 nucleotides read TGCGCCAGCAGCTTGGGACAGGGCTATAATTCACCCCTCCACTTT. The rearrangement uses TRBV5-1 and TRBJ1-6; 7 nucleotides match TRBD1. V trimming: 0 bases; J trimming: 3 bases; junction bases outside the gene matches: 0. Germline lookup yields CDR1 SGHRS and CDR2 YFSETQ. The CDR3 totals 15 residues.

The V call is TRBV5-1, the J call TRBJ1-1; 8 nucleotides align to TRBD1. After removal of 4 bases from V and 7 bases from J, the junction contained 3 bases not matched to a gene. CDR1 and CDR2 (germline): SGHRS, YFSETQ. The CDR3 spans 12 residues. This CDR3 is CASSRQGFEAFF. CDR3 in DNA: TGCGCCAGCAGCAGACAGGGGTTTGAAGCTTTCTTT.

The chain employs TRBV7-9 and TRBJ2-5, with 12 bases identical to TRBD2. The CDR3 runs 16 residues. CDR1 is SEHNR and CDR2 is FQNEAQ in the germline V gene (reference sequence). With V trimmed by 5 bases and J by 2 bases, 6 bases remained unmatched. The CDR3 DNA is TGTGCCAGCAGCCCCGGGACTAGCGGGTTACAAGAGACCCAGTACTTC. Protein product: CASSPGTSGLQETQYF.

The chain couples TRBV6-5 to TRBJ1-5; TRBD1 matches at 7 bases. The V gene's germline CDR1 is MNHEY and CDR2 SVGAGI. CDR3 length equals 15 residues. The junction had 5 bases not matched to a gene; V was cut back by 6 bases and J by 0 bases. DNA of the CDR3: TGTGCCAGCAGGTGGACAGGAGATAGCAATCAGCCCCAGCATTTT. Amino acid sequence: CASRWTGDSNQPQHF.

The chain joins TRBV28 to TRBJ2-1, with D hard to call. The V end lost 2 bases, the J end lost 15 bases, and 14 bases lay between the germline ends. This CDR3 contains 12 residues. In germline, CDR1 is MDHEN, CDR2 SYDVKM. This CDR3 is CASSLLAYNMFF. The CDR3, as DNA: TGTGCCAGCAGTTTACTCGCGTATAATATGTTCTTC.

This clone was seen a single time. The chain employs TRBV5-6 and TRBJ1-3; TRBD1 aligns across 11 bases. Germline lookup yields CDR1 SGHDT and CDR2 YYEEEE. The CDR3 covers 13 residues. The V gene end was trimmed by 6 bases and the J gene end by 11 bases; junction bases not matched to a gene: 7. The CDR3, as DNA: TGTGCCAGCACCCCTGGGGGACAGGGGGCCATATATTTT. This codes for CASTPGGQGAIYF.

This clone was counted only a few times. The V call is TRBV7-8, the J call TRBJ2-2; 12 bases align to TRBD2. The CDR3 length is 18 residues. Germline lookup yields CDR1 SGHVS and CDR2 FQNEAQ. The V and J ends lost 3 bases and 5 bases, in that order; junction bases with no gene match: 10. Here the CDR3 reads CASSFGASGGAGTGELFF. CDR3 in DNA: TGTGCCAGCAGCTTCGGGGCTAGCGGGGGGGCCGGGACCGGGGAGCTGTTTTTT.

This clone is labeled as large. V usage is TRBV7-9 and J usage is TRBJ1-1, with D maybe TRBD1 (6 bases). V dropped 11 bases and J dropped 1 base, with 17 bases sitting between them. Germline V gene data show CDR1 as SEHNR and CDR2 as FQNEAQ (reference sequence). This CDR3 has 14 amino acids. In DNA, the CDR3 is TGTGCCGGTGGGGGGGCCCTGGGGAACACTGAAGCTTTCTTT. This sequence encodes CAGGGALGNTEAFF.

In this sample, this clone turned up a few times. V usage is TRBV28 and J usage is TRBJ2-3, with D tentatively TRBD2 (5 bases). This CDR3 region has 17 residues. The V and J ends lost 5 bases and 2 bases respectively, with 20 bases between them. The germline gives CDR1 MDHEN, CDR2 SYDVKM. CDR3: CASSTGKAGIVTDTQYF. The DNA of the CDR3 is TGTGCCAGCAGTACCGGGAAGGCGGGCATCGTCACAGATACGCAGTATTTT.

This clone was picked up a small number of times. This chain links TRBV19 with TRBJ2-7; 7 nucleotides match TRBD1. CDR3 length: 14 residues. Germline CDR1 and CDR2: LNHDA and SQIVND (reference sequence). With V trimmed by 5 bases and J by 2 bases, 6 bases remained unmatched. CDR3 in amino acids: CASSPRQGTYEQYF. CDR3 in DNA: TGTGCCAGTAGTCCACGACAGGGTACCTACGAGCAGTACTTC.

This clone was seen just once. The chain joins TRBV5-8 to TRBJ2-5; 11 bases line up with TRBD1. The CDR3 contains 15 residues. Unmatched junction bases numbered 5, after V lost 2 bases and J lost 5 bases. CDR1 and CDR2 (germline): SGHTS, YDEGEE. This chain's CDR3 is CASSLRTGGVETQYF. CDR3 bases: TGTGCCAGCAGCTTACGGACAGGGGGCGTCGAGACCCAGTACTTC. Together with reference TRBV5-8 and TRBJ2-5, the CDR3 gives the full variable domain: EAGVTQSPTHLIKTRGQQATLRCSPISGHTSVYWYQQALGLGLQFLLWYDEGEERNRGNFPPRFSGRQFPNYSSELNVNALELEDSALYLCASSLRTGGVETQYFGPGTRLLVL.

The chain combines TRBV5-6 with TRBJ2-3; the D gene is possibly TRBD1 (5 bases). This CDR3 is 14 amino acids long. Trimming took off 0 bases at V and 1 base at J, with 6 bases between the two ends. Germline CDR1 SGHDT, CDR2 YYEEEE. The CDR3 region has the DNA TGTGCCAGCAGCTTGGCAGGGCGCACAGATACGCAGTATTTT. Translation: CASSLAGRTDTQYF.

This chain joins TRBV6-1 and TRBJ2-7; no reliable D call. The CDR3 totals 15 residues. The V and J ends lost 2 bases and 2 bases respectively, with 13 bases between them. Germline CDR1 MNHNS, CDR2 SASEGT. The CDR3 here is CASSELGRGPYEQYF. In DNA form, the CDR3 reads TGTGCCAGCAGTGAATTGGGTAGAGGCCCCTACGAGCAGTACTTC.

This sequence joins TRBV5-6 and TRBJ1-3; D ambiguous. This CDR3 region has 14 residues. V was shortened by 2 bases and J by 1 base, with 7 bases between the two germline ends. Germline V gives CDR1 SGHDT, CDR2 YYEEEE. The CDR3 nucleotides are TGTGCCAGCAGCTTACGGGGATCTGGAAACACCATATATTTT. This sequence encodes CASSLRGSGNTIYF.

J is TRBJ1-4 and V is TRBV29-1; unclear D gene. Between the trimmed V and J ends, which lost 7 bases and 0 bases, there was a span of 9 bases. This CDR3 has 13 residues. Germline V gene lookup returns CDR1 SQVTM and CDR2 ANQGSEA. This CDR3 is CSGTFATNEKLFF. The CDR3 nucleotides read TGCAGCGGAACATTTGCAACTAATGAAAAACTGTTTTTT.

J is TRBJ2-5 and V is TRBV11-2, with TRBD2 matching over 10 bases. The CDR3 consists of 15 residues. V lost 8 bases to trimming and J lost 4 bases; unmatched junction nucleotides: 10. The germline CDR1 and CDR2 sequences are SGHAT and FQNNGV. DNA for the CDR3: TGTGCCAGCGCAATGGAGCGGGGGGGCCGAGAGACCCAGTACTTC. It yields the protein CASAMERGGRETQYF.

The CDR3 reads CASSYSGGFKNIQYF. CDR3 coding DNA: TGTGCCAGCAGTTACTCCGGCGGCTTCAAAAACATTCAGTACTTC. This chain joins TRBV6-5 and TRBJ2-4; D uncertain. CDR1 and CDR2 from the germline V gene are MNHEY and SVGAGI. This CDR3 is built from 15 residues. Between the trimmed V and J ends, which lost 0 bases and 3 bases, there was a span of 9 bases.